These 11 T cell receptor beta chains came from one sample sequenced in a study of cytomegalovirus exposure and HLA in healthy donors. Use of 60 Vbeta and 13 Jbeta primers characterized the PCR. Sequencing was performed with immunoSEQ multiplex PCR; in TCRdb, only in-frame clones are kept and a portion is missing. The sample has roughly 73,000 clones, about 88% seen once; the top ten hold roughly 2.6%. The specimen sequenced was PBMCs. The receptors were gathered from a woman aged 50 to 60 in good health and CMV-seronegative.

V usage is TRBV9 and J usage is TRBJ2-1, with 15 bases lining up with TRBD2. V shed 4 bases, J shed 0 bases, and the junction held 11 bases outside the gene matches. This CDR3 region has 20 residues. Germline-derived CDR1 and CDR2 are SGDLS and YYNGEE. The CDR3: CASSSLSGLAGGFSYNEQFF. The CDR3 region has the DNA TGTGCCAGCAGCTCCCTCTCGGGACTAGCGGGAGGTTTCTCCTACAATGAGCAGTTCTTC.

The chain is built from TRBV13 and TRBJ1-1, with D perhaps matching TRBD1 (6 bases). The CDR3 contains 13 residues. Germline CDR1 PRHDT, CDR2 FYEKMQ (reference sequence). The V end was cut by 5 bases, the J end by 1 base, with 8 bases between. The CDR3, as DNA: TGTGCCAGCAGCCCGGGACAGAACACTGAAGCTTTCTTT. Translated, it gives CASSPGQNTEAFF.

This clone was observed a single time. This chain joins TRBV4-3 and TRBJ2-1; 7 bases agree with TRBD2. Trimming took 0 bases from V and 5 from J; bases not matched to a gene: 7. Germline V gives CDR1 LGHNA, CDR2 YSLEER. The CDR3 runs 16 residues. The CDR3 protein is CASSQDRERGNNEQFF. As DNA, the CDR3 is TGCGCCAGCAGCCAAGATAGGGAGCGGGGCAACAATGAGCAGTTCTTC.

The chain links TRBV19 to TRBJ2-2, with D unresolved. Germline V lookup: CDR1 LNHDA, CDR2 SQIVND (reference sequence). The CDR3 consists of 11 residues. Trimming pared 6 bases from V and 8 bases from J, leaving 7 bases between. The CDR3 sequence is CASSNWGELFF. The CDR3 nucleotides are TGTGCCAGTAGCAACTGGGGGGAGCTGTTTTTT.

The chain uses TRBV5-6 and TRBJ2-1; 9 bases agree with TRBD1. This CDR3 is 14 amino acids long. Losses at the gene ends were 2 bases for V and 6 bases for J; bases not matched to a gene: 3. Per the germline V gene, CDR1 is SGHDT and CDR2 is YYEEEE. The CDR3 nucleotides read TGTGCCAGCAGCTTTGGGACAGGGTTCAATGAGCAGTTCTTC. Protein: CASSFGTGFNEQFF.

The V gene is TRBV7-2, the J gene TRBJ2-5; 14 bases are shared with TRBD2. V dropped 0 bases and J dropped 2; count of bases not matched to a gene: 5. This CDR3 spans 18 amino acids. Germline lookup yields CDR1 SGHTA and CDR2 FQGNSA. CDR3 in amino acids: CASSLAPGTSGGQETQYF. The CDR3 DNA is TGTGCCAGCAGCTTAGCGCCCGGGACTAGCGGGGGACAAGAGACCCAGTACTTC.

Here the CDR3 DNA reads TGTGCCAGCGAGGGACAGGGCGGTCAGCCCCAGCATTTT. Translation gives CASEGQGGQPQHF. This rearrangement joins TRBV2 to TRBJ1-5; 9 positions match TRBD1. This CDR3 has 13 amino acids. J lost 6 bases, V lost 8 bases, and 5 bases had no gene match. CDR1 and CDR2 (germline): SNHLY, FYNNEI.

Here the CDR3 reads CASSWDRSYGYTF. CDR3 in DNA: TGTGCCAGCAGCTGGGACAGAAGCTATGGCTACACCTTC. The gene calls are TRBV7-2 and TRBJ1-2; 7 nucleotides line up with TRBD1. The CDR3 has 13 residues. The V gene end was trimmed by 4 bases and the J gene end by 4 bases; junction bases not matched to a gene: 3. CDR1 SGHTA and CDR2 FQGNSA come from the germline V gene.

V usage is TRBV4-1 and J usage is TRBJ1-1, with D unresolved. Per the germline V gene, CDR1 is MGHRA and CDR2 is YSYEKL. This CDR3 has 11 amino acids. Trimming took off 1 base at V and 10 bases at J, with 7 bases between the two ends. CDR3 DNA: TGCGCCAGCAGCCAAGGGGAGTCAGCTTTCTTT. Protein sequence: CASSQGESAFF.

This clone was recorded only once. The gene calls are TRBV6-5 and TRBJ1-1; D is uncertain. Germline V gene sequence: CDR1 MNHEY, CDR2 SVGAGI. The CDR3 runs 15 residues. Trimming left V 0 bases short and J 1 base short, with 9 bases between. The CDR3 DNA sequence: TGTGCCAGCAGTTACTCACGGGAGGGGAACACTGAAGCTTTCTTT. Translating gives CASSYSREGNTEAFF.

CDR3 in amino acids: CASRTQGQLNTEAFF. The DNA for the CDR3 is TGTGCCAGCAGAACCCAGGGACAGCTGAACACTGAAGCTTTCTTT. The chain combines TRBV27 with TRBJ1-1; 7 bases map to TRBD1. The CDR3 contains 15 residues. From germline, CDR1 is MNHEY and CDR2 SMNVEV (reference sequence). V was clipped by 6 bases and J by 0 bases; unmatched bases: 7.